This TCR beta chain originates from a study of radiation and T cells in renal cell carcinoma. Repertoires were generated with immunoSEQ multiplex PCR, while TCRdb's copy carries only in-frame clones and drops some. Of 150,000 or so clones listed, 88% were seen once; the top ten hold over 9%. Germline assignment: CDR1 SGHTA and CDR2 FQGNSA. The CDR3 spans 15 residues. V was trimmed by 4 bases and J by 6 bases, leaving 16 bases between them. Indicated time point: blood 4 weeks post-SBRT, at nephrectomy. Treatment described: 15 Gy SBRT to primary tumor, nephrectomy 4 weeks later. Nephrectomy followed 15 Gy stereotactic body radiation by 4 weeks.

The V gene is TRBV7-2, the J gene TRBJ1-5, with D possibly TRBD1 on 6 matching bases. Sequenced here: blood, sampled from a patient whose treatment included radiotherapy and nephrectomy. This sequence was found in a woman in her fifties or sixties with renal cell carcinoma. The CDR3 here is CASSSELRGGQPQHF. CDR3 sequence (DNA): TGTGCCAGCAGCTCTGAATTAAGGGGGGGTCAGCCCCAGCATTTT.